This entry describes one T cell receptor beta chain. At one end, the junction sequence differs from germline, possibly due to a read error. Researchers amplified the TCR beta CDR3 regions from RNA transcripts. The HTBI primer set was used in a first-round RT-PCR of the TCR CDR3. TCRdb analysed the multiplex PCR reads with MiXCR anew, one entry per CDR3 protein. The sample consists of just under 750,000 distinct CDR3 sequences, 30% to 40% of them appearing once. Germline V CDR1 and CDR2: DFQATT, SNEGSKA (reference sequence). CDR3 length: 14 amino acids. These data originate in a study of T cells in Graves' hyperthyroidism and ophthalmopathy.

The gene calls are TRBV20-1 and TRBJ1-5; the D is unclear. The sequencing input was blood. The sequence was obtained from a woman between 35 and 50 years old with Graves' hyperthyroidism. The CDR3 sequence: CSATAGTENQPQHF. CDR3 bases: TGCAGCGCTACTGCGGGCACAGAAAATCAGCCCCAGCATTTT.